These 21 T cell receptor beta chains originate from one sample sequenced in a study of blood T cell repertoires in COVID-19. The repertoire was sequenced with immunoSEQ multiplex PCR; TCRdb's copy has only in-frame clones and lacks some. In the table there are about 200,000 clones, around 83% of which are singletons. Sequenced sample: peripheral blood. Receptors originate from a woman aged 50 to 65 with acute or convalescent COVID-19.

Only a few counts were recorded for this clone. J is TRBJ2-7 and V is TRBV10-3; 9 bases align to TRBD1. Trimming at V came to 10 bases and at J to 5 bases, leaving 12 bases not matched to a gene. The germline V gene has CDR1 ENHRY and CDR2 SYGVKD. This CDR3 has 14 amino acids. For the CDR3, the DNA is TGTGCCACGGCGGACAGGGGTAATCGGGACGAGCAGTACTTC. Its protein is CATADRGNRDEQYF.

The V and J genes are TRBV29-1 and TRBJ1-2, with D uncertain. V was shortened by 0 bases and J by 4 bases, with 18 bases between the two germline ends. The CDR3 contains 16 residues. CDR1 is SQVTM, CDR2 ANQGSEA, per germline. The CDR3 sequence: CSVEDLPGGGPYGYTF. CDR3 bases: TGCAGCGTTGAAGATCTTCCAGGAGGAGGGCCCTATGGCTACACCTTC.

The chain joins TRBV13 to TRBJ2-3; TRBD2 aligns across 11 bases. This CDR3 is 16 amino acids long. After removal of 5 bases from V and 6 bases from J, the junction contained 10 bases not matched to a gene. Germline lookup yields CDR1 PRHDT and CDR2 FYEKMQ (reference sequence). The DNA of the CDR3 is TGTGCCAGCAGCCGCTCGGGTAGCGGGAGGGCCGATACGCAGTATTTT. Encoded protein: CASSRSGSGRADTQYF.

This chain uses TRBV18 with TRBJ2-3; TRBD2 is a possible D gene (6 bases). Per the germline V gene, CDR1 is KGHSH and CDR2 is LQKENI. V gave up 3 bases and J gave up 4 bases, with 14 bases separating them. This CDR3 has 15 amino acids. The CDR3 protein is CASSPLGSGADTQYF. The CDR3 DNA is TGTGCCAGCTCACCCTTGGGGTCGGGGGCAGATACGCAGTATTTT.

The chain couples TRBV30 to TRBJ1-5; D is uncertain. This CDR3 is 15 amino acids long. V gave up 5 bases and J gave up 6 bases, with 20 bases separating them. The germline V gene encodes CDR1 GTSNPN and CDR2 SVGIG (reference sequence). CDR3: CAWELLRGFSQPQHF. CDR3 coding DNA: TGTGCCTGGGAACTCCTACGGGGATTTAGTCAGCCCCAGCATTTT.

This chain links TRBV27 with TRBJ1-1, with D possibly being TRBD1 (6 bases). Trimming removed 4 bases from V and 6 bases from J, with 21 bases in between. CDR1 is MNHEY and CDR2 is SMNVEV in the germline V gene (reference sequence). The CDR3 has 16 amino acids. CDR3 in DNA: TGTGCCAGCAGTTCCGGGAGGGGGGCAGGTCGCTCTGAAGCTTTCTTT. This gives the protein CASSSGRGAGRSEAFF.

This clone was counted ten times or more. The V call is TRBV2, the J call TRBJ2-1; a possible D gene is TRBD2 (5 bases). This CDR3 spans 16 amino acids. Germline assignment: CDR1 SNHLY and CDR2 FYNNEI. Trimming took 3 bases from V and 0 from J, leaving 12 bases between them. Here the CDR3 reads CASSEIAGSSYNEQFF. CDR3 coding DNA: TGTGCCAGCAGTGAGATCGCGGGCAGCTCCTACAATGAGCAGTTCTTC.

The chain employs TRBV7-9 and TRBJ2-5, with 15 bases lining up with TRBD2. The CDR3 consists of 18 residues. The trim removed 5 bases at V and 4 bases at J, leaving 11 bases unmatched. Germline V gives CDR1 SEHNR, CDR2 FQNEAQ (reference sequence). The CDR3 spells CASSPGLAGGGVRETQYF. In DNA, the CDR3 is TGTGCCAGCAGCCCAGGACTAGCGGGAGGGGGGGTACGAGAGACCCAGTACTTC.

This clone was seen just once. This sequence joins TRBV4-2 and TRBJ2-1; tentatively, D is TRBD1 (7 bases). The germline gives CDR1 LGHNA, CDR2 YNFKEQ. The V end lost 4 bases, the J end lost 6 bases, and 25 bases lay between the germline ends. The length of the CDR3 is 18 residues. The CDR3 DNA reads TGTGCCAGCAGCCCACAAGGAACAGGGGAGGTCAGGAGCAATGAGCAGTTCTTC. As protein: CASSPQGTGEVRSNEQFF.

The chain is built from TRBV6-1 and TRBJ2-3, with D possibly TRBD1 on 5 matching bases. The CDR3 runs to 14 residues. Germline V lookup: CDR1 MNHNS, CDR2 SASEGT. With 1 base removed from V and 3 bases from J, the gap between germline ends came to 8 bases. CDR3 bases: TGTGCCAGCAGTGAAGTGACAGATACAGATACGCAGTATTTT. Its translation is CASSEVTDTDTQYF.

This clone came up a few times. This chain uses TRBV6-5 with TRBJ2-5, with 8 bases matching TRBD2. This CDR3 is built from 13 residues. The J segment lost 1 base and the V segment lost 8 bases, leaving 3 bases of the junction unmatched. Looked up from germline, CDR1 is MNHEY and CDR2 is SVGAGI. The CDR3 loop is CASRGGAQETQYF. Here the CDR3 DNA reads TGTGCCAGCCGGGGGGGGGCCCAAGAGACCCAGTACTTC.

The table lists this clone with a count of one. This chain links TRBV11-3 with TRBJ2-5; TRBD2 matches 8 bases. V was clipped by 5 bases and J by 5 bases; unmatched bases: 10. Germline loops: CDR1 SGHNT, CDR2 YENEEA. The CDR3 totals 15 residues. The CDR3 bases are TGTGCCAGCAGCCCCTCGGGAGGGCTCGGGGAGACCCAGTACTTC. It encodes CASSPSGGLGETQYF.

The J gene is TRBJ2-7, the V gene TRBV5-1; perhaps TRBD1 as D (7 bases). Between the trimmed V and J ends, which lost 4 bases and 2 bases, there was a span of 19 bases. Germline values: CDR1 SGHRS, CDR2 YFSETQ. This CDR3 is built from 16 residues. The CDR3 spells CASSPSPRDRPYEQYF. Written as DNA, the CDR3 is TGCGCCAGCAGCCCTTCCCCGCGGGACAGACCCTACGAGCAGTACTTC.

The chain recombines TRBV10-3 with TRBJ2-2, with TRBD1 matching 8 bases. The CDR3 consists of 16 residues. From germline, CDR1 is ENHRY and CDR2 SYGVKD. V trimming: 2 bases; J trimming: 3 bases; junction bases outside the gene matches: 5. CDR3 sequence: CAISETGTGDTGELFF. CDR3 nucleotides: TGTGCCATCAGTGAGACCGGGACAGGAGACACCGGGGAGCTGTTTTTT.

This sequence joins TRBV15 and TRBJ2-5, with 14 nucleotides matching TRBD2. Germline CDR1 LNHNV, CDR2 YYDKDF (reference sequence). The V segment lost 1 base and the J segment 4 bases; nucleotides outside the gene matches: 5. The length of the CDR3 is 17 residues. The CDR3 protein is CATSRGVTSGRGETQYF. CDR3 nucleotides: TGTGCCACCAGCAGAGGGGTGACTAGCGGGAGGGGAGAGACCCAGTACTTC.

The chain recombines TRBV7-9 with TRBJ1-4, with D possibly being TRBD1 (5 bases). The V end lost 5 bases, the J end lost 5 bases, and 21 bases lay between the germline ends. This CDR3 is built from 17 residues. Germline loops: CDR1 SEHNR, CDR2 FQNEAQ (reference sequence). CDR3 nucleotides: TGTGCCAGCAGCCTCCTTCCCATCGACAGCCTCAATGAAAAACTGTTTTTT. Its translation: CASSLLPIDSLNEKLFF.

The chain combines TRBV3-1 (or the pseudogene TRBV3-2) with TRBJ1-1; TRBD1 might be the D (6 bases). Germline values: CDR1 LGHDT, CDR2 YNNKEL (reference sequence). Between the trimmed V and J ends, which lost 1 base and 4 bases, there was a span of 10 bases. CDR3 length: 14 amino acids. DNA of the CDR3: TGTGCCAGCAGCCAAGGCCCAGGGGTCACTGAAGCTTTCTTT. Its protein product is CASSQGPGVTEAFF.

With regard to this clone: Other nucleotide sequences in the sample specify the same CDR3. The chain joins TRBV24-1 to TRBJ2-5, with 11 bases identical to TRBD2. With 9 bases clipped from V and 3 bases from J, the junction kept 2 bases outside the gene matches. Germline CDR1 reads KGHDR; CDR2 reads SFDVKD. The CDR3 contains 13 residues. CDR3 in DNA: TGTGCCACCGGGACTAGCGGCGAAGAGACCCAGTACTTC. This codes for CATGTSGEETQYF.

The chain carries TRBV29-1 and TRBJ2-2; TRBD1 matches at 8 bases. The CDR3 length is 14 residues. Unmatched junction bases numbered 1, after V lost 2 bases and J lost 2 bases. The germline gives CDR1 SQVTM, CDR2 ANQGSEA. CDR3 protein: CSVETGGNTGELFF. Here the CDR3 DNA reads TGCAGCGTTGAAACAGGGGGAAACACCGGGGAGCTGTTTTTT.

J is TRBJ1-1 and V is TRBV6-6, with D possibly TRBD1 on 5 matching bases. Germline CDR1 is MNHNY and CDR2 is SVGAGI (reference sequence). The CDR3 is 14 residues long. The ends were cut back, 5 bases at V and 0 bases at J, with 10 bases in the middle. CDR3 sequence (DNA): TGTGCCAGCAGTCCCCTAGGGGTGAACACTGAAGCTTTCTTT. This translates into CASSPLGVNTEAFF.

V and J are TRBV5-4 and TRBJ2-1, with D possibly matching TRBD2 (6 bases). Germline V lookup: CDR1 SGHNT, CDR2 YYREEE (reference sequence). This CDR3 region has 16 residues. V shed 4 bases and J shed 3 bases, with 17 bases lying between them. CDR3 sequence reads: CASSPEGTLDYNEQFF. CDR3 bases: TGTGCCAGCAGCCCGGAGGGGACTCTCGACTACAATGAGCAGTTCTTC.